The 8 T cell receptor beta chains presented below share a single source sample, sequenced in a study of OX40 agonist ivuxolimab in advanced cancers. Repertoires were generated with immunoSEQ multiplex PCR, while TCRdb's copy carries only in-frame clones and drops some. Among 20,000 to 25,000 clones listed, 70% to 85% were seen once. Sequencing used CD4+ or CD8+ T cells sorted from blood, obtained in a trial of the OX40 agonist ivuxolimab. The receptors shown here come from an adult with an advanced solid tumor such as melanoma, head and neck, liver or kidney cancer.

This clone was seen once. The chain recombines TRBV27 with TRBJ2-3; 12 bases are shared with TRBD2. Germline loops: CDR1 MNHEY, CDR2 SMNVEV (reference sequence). V shed 4 bases, J shed 5 bases, and the junction held 7 bases outside the gene matches. The CDR3 is made up of 16 amino acids. The CDR3 DNA is TGTGCCAGCAGTTCAGGGCTAGCGGGAGGGGTAGATACGCAGTATTTT. The encoded protein is CASSSGLAGGVDTQYF.

The chain is built from TRBV7-9 and TRBJ2-1, with TRBD2 matching over 8 bases. The V gene's germline CDR1 is SEHNR and CDR2 FQNEAQ (reference sequence). Trimming at V came to 2 bases and at J to 10 bases, leaving 13 bases not matched to a gene. The CDR3 length is 16 residues. As DNA, the CDR3 is TGTGCCAGCAGCTTAAAGGGTAAGCGGGAGATTAAAGAGCAGTTCTTC. Translating it yields CASSLKGKREIKEQFF.

The V and J genes are TRBV6-6 and TRBJ1-2; TRBD1 matches at 9 bases. V lost 7 bases and J lost 5; bases outside the gene matches: 8. CDR1 MNHNY and CDR2 SVGAGI come from the germline V gene (reference sequence). The CDR3 is 14 amino acids. The CDR3 is CASIPGTGSYGYTF. Written as DNA, the CDR3 is TGTGCCAGCATTCCCGGGACAGGGAGTTATGGCTACACCTTC.

This rearrangement joins TRBV11-2 to TRBJ2-7; 7 nucleotides match TRBD2. The V and J ends lost 4 bases and 3 bases, in that order; junction bases with no gene match: 6. Germline V gene lookup returns CDR1 SGHAT and CDR2 FQNNGV. CDR3 length: 14 residues. In DNA form, the CDR3 reads TGTGCCAGCAGCTCTGGGGGGGTCAACTACGAGCAGTACTTC. As protein: CASSSGGVNYEQYF. Complete variable domain (other parts from reference TRBV11-2 and TRBJ2-7): EAGVAQSPRYKIIEKRQSVAFWCNPISGHATLYWYQQILGQGPKLLIQFQNNGVVDDSQLPKDRFSAERLKGVDSTLKIQPAKLEDSAVYLCASSSGGVNYEQYFGPGTRLTVT.

The chain has TRBV10-1 and TRBJ1-1; D possibly corresponds to TRBD1 (5 bases). Germline CDR1 is WNHNN and CDR2 is SYGVQD (reference sequence). There are 13 residues in the CDR3. With 10 bases removed from V and 1 base from J, the gap between germline ends came to 13 bases. The CDR3 DNA sequence: TGCGCCACTCGGGGCAGGGCGAACACTGAAGCTTTCTTT. This translates into CATRGRANTEAFF.

The chain combines TRBV21-1 with TRBJ2-7; no DNA check was done on the table's D call, TRBD1. TRBV21-1 is a known pseudogene. This CDR3 has 17 residues. DNA for the CDR3: TGTGCCAGCAGCAAAGCGGTCCGGGACAGGCCAGATTACGAGCAGTACTTC. Translation gives CASSKAVRDRPDYEQYF.

The chain joins TRBV6-1 to TRBJ1-3, with no clear D. Between the trimmed V and J ends, which lost 2 bases and 0 bases, there was a span of 11 bases. Germline assignment: CDR1 MNHNS and CDR2 SASEGT. This CDR3 region has 16 residues. This CDR3 is CASSELGGTSGNTIYF. DNA of the CDR3: TGTGCCAGCAGTGAACTCGGAGGAACCTCTGGAAACACCATATATTTT.

The chain has TRBV5-4 and TRBJ2-5; D may be TRBD2 (6 bases). Germline-derived CDR1 and CDR2 are SGHNT and YYREEE (reference sequence). The CDR3 contains 13 residues. V lost 1 base to trimming and J lost 2 bases, with 6 bases between them. The CDR3 DNA reads as TGTGCCAGCAGCTTGCGGGGGCAAGAGACCCAGTACTTC. Translated: CASSLRGQETQYF.